This T cell receptor beta chain appears in the sequencing data of a study of T-cell reconstitution after alpha-beta-depleted transplantation in children. This clonotype has a count of ten or more. Antigen specificity is unknown. Study-level points and caveats: A year post-transplant, T-cell counts and diversity derived mostly from newly produced T cells. In some patients, recipient T cells and intrathymic progenitors surviving conditioning explained high day-60 diversity. Roughly two months post-transplant, alpha-beta T cells reportedly originated from several hundred graft clones that had expanded.

Preparation of the TCRbeta library used unique molecular identifiers. Via MiXCR, TCRdb re-called the PCR reads, giving one row per CDR3 protein. Here the sample spans around 200,000 distinct CDR3 sequences, approximately 10% being singletons. The clonotype comes from a child less than two years old with acute myeloid leukemia, due to receive a stem cell transplant. This sample comprised PBMCs, obtained before TCRalphabeta/CD19-depleted stem cell transplant.

CDR3 sequence: CASSVNRGSETQYF. For the CDR3, the DNA is TGTGCCAGCAGCGTCAACAGGGGTTCCGAGACCCAGTACTTC. The chain carries TRBV7-7 and TRBJ2-5; 7 positions match TRBD1. With V trimmed by 5 bases and J by 5 bases, 8 bases remained unmatched. The CDR3 is 14 residues long. The germline V gene encodes CDR1 SSHAT and CDR2 FNYEAQ (reference sequence).